What follows describes a single T cell receptor beta chain. Its antigen remains unidentified. CDR3 length: 16 amino acids. Per germline, CDR1 MDHEN and CDR2 SYDVKM. Trimming took off 2 bases at V and 5 bases at J, with 15 bases between the two ends. The sample belongs to a study of shared clonotypes between healthy human individuals. Study observations and caveats: The generation probabilities recorded for non-shared clonotypes fell below those of clonotypes shared by all four donors.

The assay was run at deep level. Sorted-subset replicate PCRs used roughly 180 ng DNA, approximately 33,000 T cell genomes. Data came from immunoSEQ multiplex PCR; TCRdb stores just in-frame clones and leaves some out. The sample has roughly 810,000 clones; about 96% are singletons. CD45RO-negative CD8 cells positively selected for CCR7 made up the naive population, which excluded terminally differentiated effector memory CD45RA+ cells. Material for sequencing was naive CD8+ T cells sorted from blood. The chain employs TRBV28 and TRBJ1-4, with D maybe TRBD1 (5 bases). This receptor was obtained from a young man in good health. CDR3 region: CASSLGLRERNEKLFF. CDR3 DNA sequence: TGTGCCAGCAGTTTAGGGCTCAGGGAGAGGAATGAAAAACTGTTTTTT.